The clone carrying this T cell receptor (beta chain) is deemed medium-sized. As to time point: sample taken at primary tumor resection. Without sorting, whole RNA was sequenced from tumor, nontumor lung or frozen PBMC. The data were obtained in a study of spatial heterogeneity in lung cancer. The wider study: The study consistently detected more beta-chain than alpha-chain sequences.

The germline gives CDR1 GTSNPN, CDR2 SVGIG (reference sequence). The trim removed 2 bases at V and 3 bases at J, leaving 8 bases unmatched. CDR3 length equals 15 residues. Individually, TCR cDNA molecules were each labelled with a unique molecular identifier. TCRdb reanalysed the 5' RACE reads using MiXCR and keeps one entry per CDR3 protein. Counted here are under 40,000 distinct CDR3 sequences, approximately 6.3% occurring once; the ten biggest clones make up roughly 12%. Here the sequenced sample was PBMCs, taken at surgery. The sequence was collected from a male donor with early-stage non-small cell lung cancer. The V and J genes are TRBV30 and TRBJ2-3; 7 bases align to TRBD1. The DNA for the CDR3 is TGTGCCTGGAGTTCCGGGACAGTGGCGACAGATACGCAGTATTTT. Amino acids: CAWSSGTVATDTQYF. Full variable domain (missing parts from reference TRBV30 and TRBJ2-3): SQTIHQWPATLVQPVGSPLSLECTVEGTSNPNLYWYRQAAGRGLQLLFYSVGIGQISSEVPQNLSASRPQDRQFILSSKKLLLSDSGFYLCAWSSGTVATDTQYFGPGTRLTVL.